The clone carrying this TCR beta chain was counted many times. Its antigen is currently unknown. TCRdb called the multiplex PCR reads again in MiXCR, with one record for every CDR3 protein. The table lists 26,000 or so distinct CDR3 sequences, about 24% of them singletons. This CDR3 spans 18 amino acids. The V segment lost 6 bases and the J segment 4 bases; nucleotides outside the gene matches: 18. Germline V lookup: CDR1 SNHLY, CDR2 FYNNEI. The data belong to a study of breast tumors, draining lymph nodes, adjacent tissues. Whole-study results and caveats: The data were judged consistent with most tumor T cells coming from lymph node and expanding in tumor.

The chain links TRBV2 to TRBJ1-3; 7 bases match TRBD1. The sequenced material came from breast tumor tissue. This sequence was found in a female donor with breast cancer. Some clones in this sample may be carry-over from other donors' samples. The CDR3: CASSGISLDRFEGNTIYF. CDR3 nucleotides: TGTGCCAGCAGCGGCATATCGTTGGACAGGTTTGAGGGAAACACCATATATTTT.